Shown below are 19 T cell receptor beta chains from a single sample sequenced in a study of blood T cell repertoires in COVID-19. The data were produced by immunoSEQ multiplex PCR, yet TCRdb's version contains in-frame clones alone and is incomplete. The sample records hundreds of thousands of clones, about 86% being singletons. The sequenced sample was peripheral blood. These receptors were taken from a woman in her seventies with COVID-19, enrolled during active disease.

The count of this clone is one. The CDR3 sequence: CASSSRTSAITDTQYF. DNA for the CDR3: TGTGCCAGCAGCTCACGGACTAGCGCCATCACAGATACGCAGTATTTT. The genes are TRBV5-4 and TRBJ2-3; 9 nucleotides align to TRBD2. The germline V gene encodes CDR1 SGHNT and CDR2 YYREEE (reference sequence). CDR3 length equals 16 residues. The V and J ends lost 3 bases and 2 bases, in that order; junction bases with no gene match: 7.

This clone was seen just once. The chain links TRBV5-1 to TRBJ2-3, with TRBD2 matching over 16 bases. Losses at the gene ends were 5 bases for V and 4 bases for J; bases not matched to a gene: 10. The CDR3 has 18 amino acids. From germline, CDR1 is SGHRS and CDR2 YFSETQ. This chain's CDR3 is CASSSGTSGGAGPDTQYF. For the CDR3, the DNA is TGCGCCAGCAGTTCCGGGACTAGCGGGGGGGCCGGCCCAGATACGCAGTATTTT.

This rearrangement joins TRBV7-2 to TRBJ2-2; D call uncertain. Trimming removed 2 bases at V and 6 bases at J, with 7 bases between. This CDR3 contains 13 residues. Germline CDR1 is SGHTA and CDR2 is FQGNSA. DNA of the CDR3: TGTGCCAGCAGCTTACGGGTTCCCGGGGAGCTGTTTTTT. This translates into CASSLRVPGELFF.

The CDR3 sequence: CASSTTSGVVTEQFF. In DNA form, the CDR3 reads TGCGCCAGCAGCACCACTAGCGGGGTTGTCACTGAGCAGTTCTTC. The chain recombines TRBV5-1 with TRBJ2-1; 10 bases match TRBD2. Unmatched junction bases numbered 10, after V lost 4 bases and J lost 9 bases. The CDR3 contains 15 residues. The germline gives CDR1 SGHRS, CDR2 YFSETQ.

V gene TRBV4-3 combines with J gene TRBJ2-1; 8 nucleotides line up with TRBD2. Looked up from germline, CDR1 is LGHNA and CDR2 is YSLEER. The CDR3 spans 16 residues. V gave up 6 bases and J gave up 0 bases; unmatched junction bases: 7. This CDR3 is CASRRGGSSSYNEQFF. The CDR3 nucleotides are TGCGCCAGCAGGCGCGGGGGGTCGAGCTCCTACAATGAGCAGTTCTTC.

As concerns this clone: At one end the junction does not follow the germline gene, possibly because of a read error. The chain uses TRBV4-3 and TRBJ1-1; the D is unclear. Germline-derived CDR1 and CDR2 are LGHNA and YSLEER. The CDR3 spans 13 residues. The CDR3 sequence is CASNQASGGEAFF. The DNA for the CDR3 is TGCGCCAGCAACCAAGCTAGCGGCGGAGAAGCTTTCTTT.

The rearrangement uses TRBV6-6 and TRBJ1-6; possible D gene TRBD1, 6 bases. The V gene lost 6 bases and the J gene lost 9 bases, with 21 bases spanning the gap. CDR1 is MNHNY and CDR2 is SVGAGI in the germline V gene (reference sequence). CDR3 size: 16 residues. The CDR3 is CASSPFSTSRGSPLHF. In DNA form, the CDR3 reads TGTGCCAGCAGCCCCTTCAGCACATCCAGGGGTTCACCCCTCCACTTT.

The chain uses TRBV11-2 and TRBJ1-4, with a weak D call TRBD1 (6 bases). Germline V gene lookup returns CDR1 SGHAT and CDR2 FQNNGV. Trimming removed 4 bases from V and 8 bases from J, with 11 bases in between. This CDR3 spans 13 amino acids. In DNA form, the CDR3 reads TGTGCCAGCAGCTCAGGGGTTTGGGAAAAACTGTTTTTT. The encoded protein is CASSSGVWEKLFF.

CDR3 region: CASSPQGSGNTIYF. The CDR3, as DNA: TGTGCCAGCTCTCCGCAGGGATCTGGAAACACCATATATTTT. This chain links TRBV6-5 with TRBJ1-3; D may be TRBD1 (5 bases). Germline assignment: CDR1 MNHEY and CDR2 SVGAGI. This CDR3 comprises 14 residues. V lost 8 bases to trimming and J lost 1 base, with 12 bases between them.

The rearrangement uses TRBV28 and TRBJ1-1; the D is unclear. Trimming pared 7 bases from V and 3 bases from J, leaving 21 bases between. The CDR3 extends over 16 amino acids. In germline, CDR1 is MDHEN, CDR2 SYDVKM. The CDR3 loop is CASTIASELLDTEAFF. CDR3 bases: TGTGCCAGCACGATAGCATCGGAACTGCTCGACACTGAAGCTTTCTTT.

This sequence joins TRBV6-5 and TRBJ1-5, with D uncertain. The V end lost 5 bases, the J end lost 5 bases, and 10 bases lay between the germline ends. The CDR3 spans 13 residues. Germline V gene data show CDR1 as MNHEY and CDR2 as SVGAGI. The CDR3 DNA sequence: TGTGCCAGCAGTCCAAGCCTAGATCAGCCCCAGCATTTT. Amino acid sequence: CASSPSLDQPQHF.

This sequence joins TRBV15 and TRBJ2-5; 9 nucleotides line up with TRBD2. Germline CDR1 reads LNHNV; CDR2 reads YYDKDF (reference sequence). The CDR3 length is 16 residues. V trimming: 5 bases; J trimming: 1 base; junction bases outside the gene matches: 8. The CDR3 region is CATSSPGLAFQETQYF. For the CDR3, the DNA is TGTGCCACCAGCTCTCCGGGACTAGCTTTCCAAGAGACCCAGTACTTC.

CDR3 coding DNA: TGTGCCAGCAGTTCTCGGAGCACCTACGAGCAGTACTTC. Amino acid sequence: CASSSRSTYEQYF. The rearrangement links TRBV6-5 to TRBJ2-7; no reliable D call. The CDR3 sequence is 13 residues long. Looked up from germline, CDR1 is MNHEY and CDR2 is SVGAGI. V was shortened by 4 bases and J by 2 bases, with 9 bases between the two germline ends.

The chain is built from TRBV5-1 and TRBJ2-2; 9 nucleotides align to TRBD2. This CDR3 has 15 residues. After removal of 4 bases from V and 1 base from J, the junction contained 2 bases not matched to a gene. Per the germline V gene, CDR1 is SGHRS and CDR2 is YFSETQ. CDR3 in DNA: TGCGCCAGCAGCCCACTAGCGGGGAACACCGGGGAGCTGTTTTTT. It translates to CASSPLAGNTGELFF.

CDR3 bases: TGTGCCTGGAGCGGGGACAGACACAATGAGCAGTTCTTC. Its protein product is CAWSGDRHNEQFF. The gene calls are TRBV30 and TRBJ2-1; the match to TRBD1 covers 7 bases. The J segment lost 5 bases and the V segment lost 3 bases, leaving 4 bases of the junction unmatched. This CDR3 region has 13 residues. Per germline, CDR1 GTSNPN and CDR2 SVGIG (reference sequence).

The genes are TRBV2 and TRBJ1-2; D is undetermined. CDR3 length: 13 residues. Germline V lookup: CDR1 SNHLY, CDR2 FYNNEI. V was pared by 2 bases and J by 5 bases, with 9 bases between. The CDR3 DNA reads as TGTGCCAGCAGTGAATCCCAGCGATATGGCTACACCTTC. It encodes CASSESQRYGYTF.

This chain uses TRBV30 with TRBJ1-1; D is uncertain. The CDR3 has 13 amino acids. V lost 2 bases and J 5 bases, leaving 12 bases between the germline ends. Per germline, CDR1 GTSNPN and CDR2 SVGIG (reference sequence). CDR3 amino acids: CAWSSGGGTEAFF. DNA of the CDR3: TGTGCCTGGAGTAGCGGCGGTGGGACTGAAGCTTTCTTT.

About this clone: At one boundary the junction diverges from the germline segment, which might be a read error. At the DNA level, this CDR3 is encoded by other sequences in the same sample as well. In DNA, the CDR3 is TGTGCCAGCAGGTTAGACAGGAACACTGAAGCTTTCTTT. This translates into CASRLDRNTEAFF. The chain combines TRBV7-2 with TRBJ1-1, with D possibly TRBD1 on 5 matching bases. The CDR3 spans 13 residues. The germline V gene encodes CDR1 SGHTA and CDR2 FQGNSA.

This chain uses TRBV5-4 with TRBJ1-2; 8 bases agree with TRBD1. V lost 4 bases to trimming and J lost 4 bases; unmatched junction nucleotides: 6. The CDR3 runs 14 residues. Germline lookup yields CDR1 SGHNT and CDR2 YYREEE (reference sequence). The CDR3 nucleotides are TGTGCCAGCAGCCCAGGGGGCGATCTCTATGGCTACACCTTC. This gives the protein CASSPGGDLYGYTF.